A selection of T cell receptor beta chains follows, all from one sample in a study of vaccination effects on CD4 cells after COVID-19. TCRdb's copy holds only in-frame clones and misses some; the assay was immunoSEQ multiplex PCR. This repertoire shows almost 70,000 clones, around 70% found once; its top ten account for around 1.5%. No antigen has been identified for these receptors. The input for sequencing was CD4+ T cells from PBMCs cultured with HCoV-229E spike peptides, taken after COVID-19 vaccination. These receptor sequences come from a human donor who received a COVID-19 vaccine. The CDR3 runs from the conserved cysteine through the conserved F or W. The D gene is left open where the match is weak. Clone size is stated in some rows and not others, as once, few, many or a class when expanded.

TRBV7-9	13	TRBD1	TRBJ2-1	.	TGTGCCAGCAGCTTATCCCCAGGGGGTGAGCAGTTCTTC	CASSLSPGGEQFF
TRBV25-1	14	.	TRBJ1-5	.	TGTGCCAGCAGACCACGGGGCCTTAATCAGCCCCAGCATTTT	CASRPRGLNQPQHF
TRBV18	13	.	TRBJ2-5	.	TGTGCCAGCTCACCCGGGGACTCCCAGACCCAGTACTTC	CASSPGDSQTQYF
TRBV7-2	16	.	TRBJ2-1	.	TGTGCCAGCAGCCCCCCGGGGTCAGGGGAATACAATGAGCAGTTCTTC	CASSPPGSGEYNEQFF
TRBV10-3	16	.	TRBJ2-5	.	TGTGCCATCTCTGAACCGGCGGGGGCGGGTGGGGAGACCCAGTACTTC	CAISEPAGAGGETQYF
TRBV7-2	12	.	TRBJ2-3	.	TGTGCCAGCAGCCCCGGTGGAGATACGCAGTATTTT	CASSPGGDTQYF
TRBV4-1	16	.	TRBJ1-3	once	TGCGCCAGCAGCCCGAGCGGGGGAATCTCTGGAAACACCATATATTTT	CASSPSGGISGNTIYF
TRBV3-1/TRBV3-2	14	.	TRBJ1-5	.	TGTGCCAGCAGCCAAGATTGGAGGGATCAGCCCCAGCATTTT	CASSQDWRDQPQHF
TRBV3-1/TRBV3-2	15	TRBD2	TRBJ2-5	once	TGTGCCAGCAGCCGTAGCGGGGGAAATCAAGAGACCCAGTACTTC	CASSRSGGNQETQYF
TRBV18	15	TRBD1	TRBJ2-3	.	TGTGCCAGCTCACCCGACAGGGGAAGCACAGATACGCAGTATTTT	CASSPDRGSTDTQYF
TRBV29-1	16	TRBD1	TRBJ2-6	once	TGCAGCGTTTCGGGACAGGGGGCCTCTGGGGCCAACGTCCTGACTTTC	CSVSGQGASGANVLTF
TRBV7-8	15	.	TRBJ1-4	.	TGTGCCAGCAGCTTAGGGAAGGGTATAAATGAAAAACTGTTTTTT	CASSLGKGINEKLFF
TRBV5-1	14	TRBD1	TRBJ2-5	.	TGCGCCAGCAGCTGGACAGGGACTCAAGAGACCCAGTACTTC	CASSWTGTQETQYF
TRBV18	16	TRBD2	TRBJ2-3	.	TGTGCCAGCTCACCACCGACTAGCGGGGAGGCAGATACGCAGTATTTT	CASSPPTSGEADTQYF
TRBV5-1	14	.	TRBJ2-3	.	TGCGCCAGCCCGGACAGACGCCACACAGATACGCAGTATTTT	CASPDRRHTDTQYF
TRBV7-2	14	TRBD1	TRBJ1-2	once	TGTGCCAGCAGCTTAGAAGGGACAGGGGCTGGCTACACCTTC	CASSLEGTGAGYTF
TRBV5-1	13	.	TRBJ2-1	few	TGCGCCAGCAGCTTGGGGACCTACAATGAGCAGTTCTTC	CASSLGTYNEQFF
TRBV5-1	16	.	TRBJ2-2	.	TGCGCCAGCAGCTTGGGGCGGGGGCAGGATTCCGGGGAGCTGTTTTTT	CASSLGRGQDSGELFF
TRBV9	14	.	TRBJ1-1	.	TGTGCCAGCAGCGTAGGCCTAGCGAACACTGAAGCTTTCTTT	CASSVGLANTEAFF
TRBV18	15	.	TRBJ2-3	.	TGTGCCAGCTCTCCGAGACGAACTAGCACAGATACGCAGTATTTT	CASSPRRTSTDTQYF
TRBV5-1	17	TRBD2	TRBJ2-5	.	TGCGCCAGCTTACCTACTAGCGGGGGGGCCTTTGGAGAGACCCAGTACTTC	CASLPTSGGAFGETQYF
TRBV5-1	17	TRBD2	TRBJ2-1	.	TGCGCCAGCAGCTCCCAACCACTAGCGGGGGGATCTAATGAGCAGTTCTTC	CASSSQPLAGGSNEQFF
TRBV18	14	.	TRBJ1-1	.	TGTGCCAGCTCACCAAGTCCGACGGGAACTGAAGCTTTCTTT	CASSPSPTGTEAFF
TRBV6-5	12	.	TRBJ1-5	.	TGTGCCAGCAGTTACTTGGGCCAGCCCCAGCATTTT	CASSYLGQPQHF
TRBV10-2	14	.	TRBJ1-1	.	TGCGCCAGCAGTGATAATGCGAGATGGGGCCAAGCTTTCTTT	CASSDNARWGQAFF
TRBV30	15	.	TRBJ2-5	.	TGTGCCTGGAGTCGTGGGCAGGGGAATGGAGAGACCCAGTACTTC	CAWSRGQGNGETQYF
TRBV3-1/TRBV3-2	14	.	TRBJ1-4	.	TGTGCCAGCAGCCAAGATAGGACTAATGAAAAACTGTTTTTT	CASSQDRTNEKLFF
TRBV18	14	TRBD1	TRBJ1-6	.	TGTGCCAGCTCACAGGACAGGAATAATTCACCCCTCCACTTT	CASSQDRNNSPLHF
TRBV6-2/TRBV6-3	15	.	TRBJ2-2	.	TGTGCCAGCACCCCTATGGGGGGGCTCACCGGGGAGCTGTTTTTT	CASTPMGGLTGELFF
TRBV24-1	14	.	TRBJ2-3	.	TGTGCCACCAGTGATTCCGTAGTGGGAGATACGCAGTATTTT	CATSDSVVGDTQYF
TRBV6-6	16	TRBD2	TRBJ2-3	.	TGTGCCAGCAGTTATGGAGTAGCGGGGACGTCAGATACGCAGTATTTT	CASSYGVAGTSDTQYF
TRBV6-5	15	.	TRBJ1-2	.	TGTGCCAGCAGTACGGGGGCCCGGGCGCGGTATGGCTACACCTTC	CASSTGARARYGYTF
TRBV5-6	15	TRBD1	TRBJ1-6	.	TGTGCCAGCAGCCCCACGGACAGGGGTGATTCACCCCTCCACTTT	CASSPTDRGDSPLHF
TRBV9	15	.	TRBJ2-3	few	TGTGCCAGCAGCGGCGACTGGATGAACACAGATACGCAGTATTTT	CASSGDWMNTDTQYF
TRBV7-2	14	TRBD1	TRBJ1-6	.	TGTGCCAGCACCTTGGGACAGGCCCATTCACCCCTCCACTTT	CASTLGQAHSPLHF
TRBV5-1	12	.	TRBJ1-1	.	TGCGCCAGCAGCATCGGGTTCACTGAAGCTTTCTTT	CASSIGFTEAFF
TRBV28	14	TRBD1	TRBJ2-3	few	TGTGCCAGCAGTTTACAGGGGGTTGCAGATACGCAGTATTTT	CASSLQGVADTQYF
TRBV18	12	.	TRBJ2-3	.	TGTGCCAGCTCCCTCGGGGGAGATACGCAGTATTTT	CASSLGGDTQYF
TRBV5-1	14	TRBD2	TRBJ2-3	.	TGCGCCAGCAGCTGGGACTATTCCACAGATACGCAGTATTTT	CASSWDYSTDTQYF
TRBV27	13	TRBD1	TRBJ1-1	.	TGTGCCAGCAGTTTATCGGGACAGGGTGAAGCTTTCTTT	CASSLSGQGEAFF
TRBV5-1	16	.	TRBJ1-6	.	TGCGCCAGCAGCTTGATGCCGACAGGCGGCAATTCACCCCTCCACTTT	CASSLMPTGGNSPLHF
TRBV9	16	TRBD1	TRBJ1-1	.	TGTGCCAGCAGCGCGAACTCCGGGACAGGGAGCACTGAAGCTTTCTTT	CASSANSGTGSTEAFF
TRBV28	15	TRBD1	TRBJ2-1	.	TGTGCCAGCAGTCAATCAGGGGGCAAGTTCTATGAGCAGTTCTTC	CASSQSGGKFYEQFF
TRBV7-9	15	TRBD1	TRBJ1-6	.	TGTGCCAGCAGCTTAGGGGGGGACAGGGGGTCACCCCTCCACTTT	CASSLGGDRGSPLHF
TRBV21-1	16	.	TRBJ2-3	few	TGTGCCAGCAGTACTGGGGGGGGCTCAGGTTCAGATACGCAGTATTTT	CASSTGGGSGSDTQYF
TRBV9	15	.	TRBJ1-2	.	TGTGCCAGCAGCGACAACCTGGGGCCTAACTATGGCTACACCTTC	CASSDNLGPNYGYTF
TRBV12-3/TRBV12-4	12	.	TRBJ1-2	.	TGTGCCAGCAGTTTGAGAGGGAATGGCTACACCTTC	CASSLRGNGYTF
TRBV30	14	TRBD1	TRBJ1-6	.	TGTGCCTGGAGGATACAGGGGGGATACTCACCCCTCCACTTT	CAWRIQGGYSPLHF
TRBV30	15	TRBD2	TRBJ2-3	.	TGTGCCCAAAGGACTAGCGGGGCGTTCACAGATACGCAGTATTTT	CAQRTSGAFTDTQYF
TRBV6-5	15	.	TRBJ1-6	.	TGTGCCAGCAGTCGTAACAGGGCTGAAGGATCACCCCTCCACTTT	CASSRNRAEGSPLHF
TRBV7-9	15	.	TRBJ2-4	.	TGTGCCAGCAGCTTAAAGGGGTCTGCCAAAAACATTCAGTACTTC	CASSLKGSAKNIQYF
TRBV7-2	17	TRBD2	TRBJ2-5	once	TGTGCCAGCAGCCTACTCGCGGGACTAGCGGGGGAAGAGACCCAGTACTTC	CASSLLAGLAGEETQYF
TRBV24-1	13	.	TRBJ1-2	.	TGTGCCACCAGTGAGAAGAACAGCTATGGCTACACCTTC	CATSEKNSYGYTF
TRBV7-9	14	.	TRBJ1-5	.	TGTGCCAGCAGCTTATCAACAGGGCATCAGCCCCAGCATTTT	CASSLSTGHQPQHF
TRBV5-1	14	.	TRBJ1-2	.	TGCGCCAGCAGCTTGGTACCAGCTAACTATGGCTACACCTTC	CASSLVPANYGYTF